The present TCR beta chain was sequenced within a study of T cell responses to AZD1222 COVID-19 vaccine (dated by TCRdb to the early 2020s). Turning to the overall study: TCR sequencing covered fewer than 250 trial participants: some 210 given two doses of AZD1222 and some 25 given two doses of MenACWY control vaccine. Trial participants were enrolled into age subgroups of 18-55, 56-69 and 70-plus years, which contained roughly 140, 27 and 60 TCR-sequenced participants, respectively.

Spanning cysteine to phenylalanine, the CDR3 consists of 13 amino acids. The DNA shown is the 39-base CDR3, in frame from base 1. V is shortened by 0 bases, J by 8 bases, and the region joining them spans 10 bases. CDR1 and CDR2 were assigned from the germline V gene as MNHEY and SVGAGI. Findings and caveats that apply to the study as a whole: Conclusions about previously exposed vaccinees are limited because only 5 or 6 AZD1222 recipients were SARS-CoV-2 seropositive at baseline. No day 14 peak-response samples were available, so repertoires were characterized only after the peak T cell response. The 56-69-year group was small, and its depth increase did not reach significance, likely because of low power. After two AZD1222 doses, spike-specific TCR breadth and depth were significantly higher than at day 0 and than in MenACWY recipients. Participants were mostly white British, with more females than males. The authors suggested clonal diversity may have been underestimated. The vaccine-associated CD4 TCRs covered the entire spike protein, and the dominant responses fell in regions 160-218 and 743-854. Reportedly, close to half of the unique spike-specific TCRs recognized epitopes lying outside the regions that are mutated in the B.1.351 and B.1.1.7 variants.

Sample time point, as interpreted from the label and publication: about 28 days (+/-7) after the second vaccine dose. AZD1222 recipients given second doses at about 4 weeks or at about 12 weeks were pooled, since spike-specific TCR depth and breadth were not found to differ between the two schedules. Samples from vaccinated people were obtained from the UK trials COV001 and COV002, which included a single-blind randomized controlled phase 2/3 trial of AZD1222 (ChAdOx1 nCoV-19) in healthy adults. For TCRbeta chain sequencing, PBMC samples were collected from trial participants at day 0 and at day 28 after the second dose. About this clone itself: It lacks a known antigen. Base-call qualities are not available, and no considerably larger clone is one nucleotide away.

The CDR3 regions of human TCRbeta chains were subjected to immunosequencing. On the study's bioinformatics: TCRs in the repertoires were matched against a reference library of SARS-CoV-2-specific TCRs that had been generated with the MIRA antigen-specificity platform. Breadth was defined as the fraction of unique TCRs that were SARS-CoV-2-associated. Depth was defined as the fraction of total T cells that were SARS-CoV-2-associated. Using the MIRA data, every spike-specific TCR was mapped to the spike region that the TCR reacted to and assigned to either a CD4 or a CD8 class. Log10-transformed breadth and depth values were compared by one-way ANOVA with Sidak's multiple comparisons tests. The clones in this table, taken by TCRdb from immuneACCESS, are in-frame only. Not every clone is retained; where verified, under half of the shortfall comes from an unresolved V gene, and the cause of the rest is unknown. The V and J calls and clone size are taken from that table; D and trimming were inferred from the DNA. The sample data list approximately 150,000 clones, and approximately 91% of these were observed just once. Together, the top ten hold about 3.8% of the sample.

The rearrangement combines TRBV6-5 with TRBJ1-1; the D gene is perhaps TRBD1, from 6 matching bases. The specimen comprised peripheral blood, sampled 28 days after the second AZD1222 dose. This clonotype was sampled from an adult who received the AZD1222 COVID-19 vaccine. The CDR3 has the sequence CASSYSGGWEAFF. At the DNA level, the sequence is TGTGCCAGCAGTTACTCAGGGGGTTGGGAAGCTTTCTTT.